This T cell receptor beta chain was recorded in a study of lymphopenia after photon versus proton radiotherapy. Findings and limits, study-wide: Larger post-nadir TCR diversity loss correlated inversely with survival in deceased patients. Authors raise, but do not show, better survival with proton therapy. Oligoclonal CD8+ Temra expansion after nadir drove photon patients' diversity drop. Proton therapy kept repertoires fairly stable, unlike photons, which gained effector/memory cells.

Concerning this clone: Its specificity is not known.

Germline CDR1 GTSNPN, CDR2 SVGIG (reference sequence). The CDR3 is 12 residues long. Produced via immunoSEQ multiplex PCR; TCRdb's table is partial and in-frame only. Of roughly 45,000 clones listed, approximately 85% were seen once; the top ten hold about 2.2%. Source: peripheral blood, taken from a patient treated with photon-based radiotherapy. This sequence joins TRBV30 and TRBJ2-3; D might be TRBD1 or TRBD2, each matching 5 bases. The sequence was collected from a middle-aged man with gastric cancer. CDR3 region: CAWDRSTDTQYF. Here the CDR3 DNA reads TGTGCGTGGGACCGCAGCACAGATACGCAGTATTTT.